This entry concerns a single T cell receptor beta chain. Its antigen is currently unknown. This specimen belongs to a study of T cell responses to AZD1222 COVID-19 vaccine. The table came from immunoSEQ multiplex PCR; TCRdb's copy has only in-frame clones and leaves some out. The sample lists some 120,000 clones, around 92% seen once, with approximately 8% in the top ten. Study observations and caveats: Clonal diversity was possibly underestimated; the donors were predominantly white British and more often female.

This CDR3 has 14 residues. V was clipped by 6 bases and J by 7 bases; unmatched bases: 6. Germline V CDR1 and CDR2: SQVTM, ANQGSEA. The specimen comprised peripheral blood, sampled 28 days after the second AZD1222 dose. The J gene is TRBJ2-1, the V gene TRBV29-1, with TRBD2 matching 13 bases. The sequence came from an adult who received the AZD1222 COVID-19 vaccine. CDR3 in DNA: TGCAGCGTGAGGACTAGCGGGAGACAAAATGAGCAGTTCTTC. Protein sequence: CSVRTSGRQNEQFF.